This T cell receptor (beta chain) was captured in a study of T cell clones after liver transplantation. Study-wide results and caveats: Graft donor-reactive T cells may have migrated into the graft rather than being deleted.

Method: immunoSEQ multiplex PCR; TCRdb's copy keeps in-frame clones and lacks some. The repertoire consists of over 25,000 clones, with around 95% occurring once and the leading ten covering about 24%. About this clone: The antigen remains unidentified.

CDR3 size: 13 residues. The V and J ends lost 2 bases and 5 bases respectively, with 8 bases between them. The V gene's germline CDR1 is SGHRS and CDR2 YFSETQ. This clonotype was sampled from a human patient who received a liver transplant. Some T cells may be the graft donor's. Material: CD8+ T cells from blood, obtained 12 months after liver transplant. The J gene is TRBJ2-1, the V gene TRBV5-1; D uncertain. DNA for the CDR3: TGCGCCAGCAGCTTCGGTCTCAACAATGAGCAGTTCTTC. It yields the protein CASSFGLNNEQFF.